This is a list of T cell receptor beta chains from one sample in a study of CD8+ T cells in alopecia areata. Clones were read by immunoSEQ multiplex PCR, and TCRdb kept only the in-frame ones, dropping some. The sample includes approximately 170,000 clones, around three fifths seen only once; the top ten take approximately 14%. The source was CD4+ T cells sorted from blood, collected at week 24, from a patient treated with tofacitinib. The source of these receptors is a human donor with alopecia areata. The CDR3 runs from the conserved cysteine through the conserved F or W. A D gene is named only where the DNA matches it firmly. Some rows have no size entry. The others give once, few or many, or a class for an expanded clone.

len | abundance | j_gene | d_gene | v_gene | CDR3nt | CDR3aa
16 | . | TRBJ2-5 | . | TRBV15 | TGTGCCACCAGCAGAGATTTTGGGCCTCAGGGGGAGACCCAGTACTTC | CATSRDFGPQGETQYF
14 | . | TRBJ1-4 | . | TRBV5-1 | TGCGCCAGCAGCTTGGCCCGGGCTAATGAAAAACTGTTTTTT | CASSLARANEKLFF
15 | . | TRBJ1-4 | . | TRBV6-5 | TGTGCCAGCAGTTACTCGGGGCGATTTAATGAAAAACTGTTTTTT | CASSYSGRFNEKLFF
15 | once | TRBJ1-2 | . | TRBV6-5 | TGTGCCAGCAGATCCGGGACCCACTGGGGGTATGGCTACACCTTC | CASRSGTHWGYGYTF
17 | . | TRBJ2-5 | . | TRBV30 | TGTGCCTGGAGTGTTACCTGGGGACGCCAACACCAAGAGACCCAGTACTTC | CAWSVTWGRQHQETQYF
13 | few | TRBJ1-1 | TRBD1 | TRBV6-5 | TGTGCCACGGCTCGAACAGGGGCCCTTGAAGCTTTCTTT | CATARTGALEAFF
19 | . | TRBJ2-3 | TRBD2 | TRBV23-1 | TGCGCCAGCAGTCGCCCGGGACTAGCGGCCCACAACAGCACAGATACGCAGTATTTT | CASSRPGLAAHNSTDTQYF
14 | few | TRBJ1-2 | TRBD1 | TRBV29-1 | TGCAGCGCTGCGCCCGGGACAGGGAACTATGGCTACACCTTC | CSAAPGTGNYGYTF
13 | . | TRBJ2-3 | TRBD2 | TRBV30 | TGTGCCTGGAGCCCCACTAGCGGCACTACGCAGTATTTT | CAWSPTSGTTQYF
15 | . | TRBJ1-2 | TRBD1 | TRBV4-1 | TGCGCCAGCAGCCCGTTAGTGGGACAGAACTATGGCTACACCTTC | CASSPLVGQNYGYTF
14 | . | TRBJ2-7 | TRBD2 | TRBV30 | TGTGCCTGGAGTTTCCGCGGGGGGGCCTACGAGCAGTACTTC | CAWSFRGGAYEQYF
14 | . | TRBJ2-5 | TRBD2 | TRBV4-1 | TGCGCCAGCAGCCATAGCGGGGGGTTAGAGACCCAGTACTTC | CASSHSGGLETQYF
15 | . | TRBJ2-5 | TRBD1 | TRBV6-6 | TGTGCCAGCAGTGGCAGCAGGGGGCGCGGGGAGACCCAGTACTTC | CASSGSRGRGETQYF
16 | . | TRBJ1-6 | TRBD1 | TRBV18 | TGTGCCAGCTCACCAGGCTTGCCAGGGGGAGATTCACCCCTCCACTTT | CASSPGLPGGDSPLHF
15 | few | TRBJ2-5 | . | TRBV4-2 | TGTGCCAGCAGCCAAGTGCTGGGGGCAATAGAGACCCAGTACTTC | CASSQVLGAIETQYF
14 | . | TRBJ2-1 | . | TRBV30 | TGTGCCTGGAGTGGGTTCAGGCTCAACGGTGGGCAGTTCTTC | CAWSGFRLNGGQFF
14 | . | TRBJ1-2 | . | TRBV6-5 | TGTGCCAGCAGTTACTCGAATATGGTTGCCGGCTACACCTTC | CASSYSNMVAGYTF
13 | . | TRBJ2-5 | . | TRBV7-7 | TGTGCCAGCAGCCGGGACTTACAAGAGACCCAGTACTTC | CASSRDLQETQYF
16 | . | TRBJ2-5 | . | TRBV9 | TGTGCCAGCAGCGTCATGGGAAGGACGTCCGAAGAGACCCAGTACTTC | CASSVMGRTSEETQYF
15 | few | TRBJ2-3 | TRBD1 | TRBV7-8 | TGTGCCAGCAGCCTACAGGGGGGTAGCACAGATACGCAGTATTTT | CASSLQGGSTDTQYF
15 | few | TRBJ2-3 | . | TRBV15 | TGTGCCACCAGCAGAGGAGAGGGGAGGTACGATACGCAGTATTTT | CATSRGEGRYDTQYF
13 | . | TRBJ2-3 | . | TRBV23-1 | TGCGCCAGCAGTCAGTGGGTGAGGGATACGCAGTATTTT | CASSQWVRDTQYF
15 | once | TRBJ2-7 | . | TRBV7-8 | TGTGCCAGCAGCATCACAGGTGGGCCTACTGTCGAGCAGTACTTC | CASSITGGPTVEQYF
14 | . | TRBJ2-3 | . | TRBV4-1 | TGCGCCAGCAGCCGTAGGACAGATCATAATACGCAGTATTTT | CASSRRTDHNTQYF
16 | . | TRBJ1-3 | . | TRBV4-2 | TGTGCCAGCAGCCCTGCTGGAGGGCTCTCTGGAAACACCATATATTTT | CASSPAGGLSGNTIYF
15 | . | TRBJ2-7 | . | TRBV4-2 | TGTGCCAGCAGCCAAGATGCTTTTGGAACCTACGAGCAGTACTTC | CASSQDAFGTYEQYF
15 | . | TRBJ2-1 | . | TRBV12-5 | TGTGCTAGTGGTCCCCAAGGGAGAGGATCCAATGAGCAGTTCTTC | CASGPQGRGSNEQFF
15 | . | TRBJ2-7 | TRBD1 | TRBV30 | TGTGCCTGGGCGAAAAGACAGGGGTTGCGGCACGAGCAGTACTTC | CAWAKRQGLRHEQYF
14 | few | TRBJ2-3 | . | TRBV6-1 | TGTGCCAGCAGGATGGACGGGCTCACGGATACGCAGTATTTT | CASRMDGLTDTQYF
15 | . | TRBJ1-2 | . | TRBV7-2 | TGTGCCAGCAGCGCCAACAGGGCCCTCTCTCTCGGCTACACCTTC | CASSANRALSLGYTF
12 | few | TRBJ1-6 | . | TRBV30 | TGTGCCTGGAGTGGGACTAAATCACCCCTCCACTTT | CAWSGTKSPLHF
15 | . | TRBJ1-1 | TRBD1 | TRBV5-1 | TGCGCCAGCAGCTTCGACAGGGGTCGGAACACTGAAGCTTTCTTT | CASSFDRGRNTEAFF
19 | . | TRBJ2-6 | . | TRBV5-6 | TGTGCCAGCAGCTTGATGCTGAGCAGGGGAGGATCTGGGGCCAACGTCCTGACTTTC | CASSLMLSRGGSGANVLTF
15 | . | TRBJ2-2 | . | TRBV5-1 | TGCGCCAGCAGCAACTTGGACCCTAACACCGGGGAGCTGTTTTTT | CASSNLDPNTGELFF
16 | . | TRBJ1-2 | . | TRBV19 | TGTGCCAGTAGTATACAACAGACAATAGTTAACTATGGCTACACCTTC | CASSIQQTIVNYGYTF
13 | . | TRBJ2-5 | . | TRBV2 | TGTGCCAGCATCGGGGGGCTGGGAGAGACCCAGTACTTC | CASIGGLGETQYF
12 | . | TRBJ1-1 | . | TRBV6-5 | TGTGCCAGCAGTTCGAATTCGCGTGAAGCTTTCTTT | CASSSNSREAFF
11 | . | TRBJ2-2 | . | TRBV25-1 | TGTGCCAGCAGTGGCGGAGGGGAGCTGTTTTTT | CASSGGGELFF
13 | . | TRBJ2-1 | TRBD1 | TRBV11-2 | TGTGCCAGCAGCGTCACAGGGGGCTATGAGCAGTTCTTC | CASSVTGGYEQFF
13 | . | TRBJ1-6 | . | TRBV30 | TGTGCCTGGACTCTAGGGGAATACTCACCCCTCCACTTT | CAWTLGEYSPLHF
13 | . | TRBJ1-5 | . | TRBV27 | TGTGCCAGCAGTCCGCGGTATAATCAGCCCCAGCATTTT | CASSPRYNQPQHF
17 | . | TRBJ2-2 | . | TRBV27 | TGTGCCAGCAGTAAAACCGGGCTCCGGGGAGGCGCCGGGGAGCTGTTTTTT | CASSKTGLRGGAGELFF
16 | . | TRBJ1-3 | TRBD1 | TRBV9 | TGTGCCAGCAGCACCCGTAGGACAGGGGCTGGAAACACCATATATTTT | CASSTRRTGAGNTIYF
15 | . | TRBJ2-5 | . | TRBV18 | TGTGCCAGCTCACCTACGGGGACACCTGAAGAGACCCAGTACTTC | CASSPTGTPEETQYF
15 | . | TRBJ1-5 | TRBD1 | TRBV30 | TGTGCCTGGAGTGACAGGGGGATTAGCAATCAGCCCCAGCATTTT | CAWSDRGISNQPQHF
15 | . | TRBJ1-1 | . | TRBV4-1 | TGCGCCAGCAGCCAAGAGGGCCGGGGGCAAACTGAAGCTTTCTTT | CASSQEGRGQTEAFF
13 | . | TRBJ2-2 | . | TRBV11-2 | TGTGCCAGCAGCTTAGTCTACACCGGGGAGCTGTTTTTT | CASSLVYTGELFF
15 | . | TRBJ1-5 | . | TRBV15 | TGTGCCACCAGCAGAGATTATGGGGGGGGGCGGCCCCAGCATTTT | CATSRDYGGGRPQHF
14 | few | TRBJ1-2 | . | TRBV9 | TGTGCCAGCAGCGTAACCAGCACTGGGTATGGCTACACCTTC | CASSVTSTGYGYTF